This T cell receptor beta chain appears in the sequencing data of a study of blood T cells in healthy people across ages. The study, taken as a whole, reports: Researchers said unsorted PBMCs prevented a conclusive naive versus antigen-experienced comparison.

The CDR3 is made up of 15 amino acids. CDR1 is MDHEN and CDR2 is SYDVKM in the germline V gene. V lost 3 bases and J lost 3; bases outside the gene matches: 6. The second PCR ran roughly 6 to 11 cycles with a sample-barcoded 5' primer and J-beta primers. In TCRdb, the 5' RACE reads were re-called with MiXCR into one record per CDR3 protein. The sample contains about 780,000 distinct CDR3 sequences, roughly 24% of which appear only once. Turning to this clonotype: What it binds is unknown.

Healthy Caucasian individuals from Russia aged roughly 6 to 95 served as donors. These records were also assigned to another study, of T cells of mothers and their children.

The source is a boy under 18 in good health. The chain links TRBV28 to TRBJ1-1; TRBD1 matches at 8 bases. Sequencing was carried out using blood. In nucleotides, the CDR3 is TGTGCCAGCAGTTTGGTGACAGGGGCACACACTGAAGCTTTCTTT. This gives the protein CASSLVTGAHTEAFF.